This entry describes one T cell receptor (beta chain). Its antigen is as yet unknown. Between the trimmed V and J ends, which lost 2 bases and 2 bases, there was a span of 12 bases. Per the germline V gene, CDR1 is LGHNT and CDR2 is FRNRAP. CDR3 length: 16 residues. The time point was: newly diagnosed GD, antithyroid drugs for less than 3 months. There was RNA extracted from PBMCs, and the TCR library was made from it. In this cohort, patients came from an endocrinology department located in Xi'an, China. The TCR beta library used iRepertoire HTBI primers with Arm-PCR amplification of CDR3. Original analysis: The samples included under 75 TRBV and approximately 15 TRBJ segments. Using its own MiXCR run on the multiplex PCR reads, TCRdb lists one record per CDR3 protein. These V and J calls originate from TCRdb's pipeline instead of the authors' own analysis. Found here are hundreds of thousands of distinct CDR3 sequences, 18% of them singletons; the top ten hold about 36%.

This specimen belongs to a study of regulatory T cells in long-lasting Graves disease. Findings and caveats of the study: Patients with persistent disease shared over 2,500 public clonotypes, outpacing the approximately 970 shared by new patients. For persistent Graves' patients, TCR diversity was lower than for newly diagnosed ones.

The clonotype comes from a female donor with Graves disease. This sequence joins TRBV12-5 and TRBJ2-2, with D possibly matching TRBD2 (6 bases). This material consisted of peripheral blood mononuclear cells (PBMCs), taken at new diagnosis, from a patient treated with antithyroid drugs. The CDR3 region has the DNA TGTGCTAGTGGTTTGAAGGTAGCGGTTAACACCGGGGAGCTGTTTTTT. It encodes CASGLKVAVNTGELFF.